A selection of T cell receptor beta chains follows, all from one sample in a study of blood T cell repertoires in COVID-19. Assay: immunoSEQ multiplex PCR; the TCRdb copy retains only in-frame clones and omits some. The sample holds 250,000 to 300,000 clones; about nine tenths are singletons and the top ten take 0.94%. Sample: peripheral blood. Every receptor here comes from a woman between 40 and 55 years old who had recovered from COVID-19. The CDR3 runs from the conserved cysteine through the conserved F or W. The order of the fields is J gene, V gene, CDR3 protein.

TRBJ2-2,TRBV25-1,CASSEWPSNTGELFF
TRBJ2-7,TRBV5-1,CASSLGPRFGTSDYEQYF
TRBJ2-7,TRBV1,CTSSQGVAANYEQYF
TRBJ2-1,TRBV5-1,CASSLAQGSLDEQFF
TRBJ2-1,TRBV30,CAWSDRAPYNEQFF
TRBJ2-3,TRBV18,CASSPGTGASDTQYF
TRBJ2-3,TRBV13,CASRPQGDTQYF
TRBJ2-7,TRBV19,CASSTTGGSYEQYF
TRBJ2-7,TRBV7-9,CASSSGAAGVSEQYF
TRBJ2-3,TRBV5-1,CASSLGAGVDTQYF
TRBJ2-7,TRBV7-2,CASRPEGGGSWVEQYF
TRBJ2-2,TRBV2,CASGLSNTGELFF
TRBJ2-3,TRBV7-3,CASGMDSDVGTQYF
TRBJ2-5,TRBV5-1,CASSRGGGLEETQYF
TRBJ1-6,TRBV5-6,CASSWDRAYSPLHF
TRBJ2-2,TRBV5-5,CASSLNVGQYTGELFF
TRBJ2-1,TRBV11-3,CASRVAGLSYNEQFF